This T cell receptor beta chain originates from a study of vaccination effects on CD4 cells after COVID-19. Before any sequencing was done, the ViraFEST assay used viral peptide pools to expand antigen-specific CD4+ T cells. Culture lasted around eleven days before CD4+ T cell isolation. PCR showed that the person got SARS-CoV-2 infection at some point between March and December 2020. TCRdb's copy holds only in-frame clones and misses some; the assay was immunoSEQ multiplex PCR. Among roughly 54,000 clones listed, approximately 73% were seen once. As to this clone: The antigen remains undetermined.

The ends were cut back, 2 bases at V and 10 bases at J, with 15 bases in the middle. Germline values: CDR1 MGHRA, CDR2 YSYEKL. The CDR3 runs to 13 residues. The sequenced sample was CD4+ T cells from PBMCs cultured with HIV peptides, obtained before COVID-19 vaccination. Documented subset: HIV-1 Nef peptide pool negative control/reference culture. This sequence joins TRBV4-1 and TRBJ2-7; possibly TRBD2 for D (6 bases). The receptor's source is a human donor who had a prior SARS-CoV-2 infection. CDR3 DNA: TGCGCCAGCAGCCAATGGGTAGCGGTCACCCAGTACTTC. Translation: CASSQWVAVTQYF.